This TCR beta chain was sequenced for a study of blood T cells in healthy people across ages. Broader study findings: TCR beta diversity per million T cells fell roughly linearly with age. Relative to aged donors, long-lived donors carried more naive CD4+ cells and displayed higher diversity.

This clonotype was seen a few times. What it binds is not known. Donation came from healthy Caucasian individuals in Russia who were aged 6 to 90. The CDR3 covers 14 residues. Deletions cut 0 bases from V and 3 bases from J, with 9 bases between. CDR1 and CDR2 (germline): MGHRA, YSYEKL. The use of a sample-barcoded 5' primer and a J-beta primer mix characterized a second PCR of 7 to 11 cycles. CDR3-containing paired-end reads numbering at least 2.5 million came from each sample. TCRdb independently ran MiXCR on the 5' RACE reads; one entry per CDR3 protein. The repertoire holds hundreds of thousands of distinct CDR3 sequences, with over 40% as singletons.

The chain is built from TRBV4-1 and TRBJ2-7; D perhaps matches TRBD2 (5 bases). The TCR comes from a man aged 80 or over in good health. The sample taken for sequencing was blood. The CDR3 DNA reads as TGCGCCAGCAGCCAAGATCGGGATCGCTACGAGCAGTACTTC. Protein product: CASSQDRDRYEQYF.